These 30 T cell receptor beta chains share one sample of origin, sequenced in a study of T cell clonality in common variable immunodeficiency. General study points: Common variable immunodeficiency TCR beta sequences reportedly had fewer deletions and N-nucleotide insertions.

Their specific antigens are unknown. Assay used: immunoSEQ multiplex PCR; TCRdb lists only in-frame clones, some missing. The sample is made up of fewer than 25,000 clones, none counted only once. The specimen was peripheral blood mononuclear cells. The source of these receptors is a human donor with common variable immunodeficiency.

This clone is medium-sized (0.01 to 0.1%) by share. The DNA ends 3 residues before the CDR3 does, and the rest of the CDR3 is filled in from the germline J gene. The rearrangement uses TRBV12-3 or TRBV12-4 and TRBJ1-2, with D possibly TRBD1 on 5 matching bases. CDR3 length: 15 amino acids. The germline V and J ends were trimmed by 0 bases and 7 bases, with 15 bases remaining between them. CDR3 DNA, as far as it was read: TGTGCCAGCAGTTTAGCGCGAGACAGTCCTTTTGGC. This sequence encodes CASSLARDSPFG. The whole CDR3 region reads CASSLARDSPFGYTF.

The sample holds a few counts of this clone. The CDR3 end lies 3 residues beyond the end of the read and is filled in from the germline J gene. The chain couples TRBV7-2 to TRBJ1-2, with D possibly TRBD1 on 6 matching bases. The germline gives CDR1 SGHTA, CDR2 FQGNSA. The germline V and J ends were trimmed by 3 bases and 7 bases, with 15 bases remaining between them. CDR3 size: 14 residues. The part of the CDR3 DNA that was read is TGTGCCAGCAGCTTGACTACAGGGATCTCTGGC. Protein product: CASSLTTGISG. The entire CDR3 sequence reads CASSLTTGISGYTF.

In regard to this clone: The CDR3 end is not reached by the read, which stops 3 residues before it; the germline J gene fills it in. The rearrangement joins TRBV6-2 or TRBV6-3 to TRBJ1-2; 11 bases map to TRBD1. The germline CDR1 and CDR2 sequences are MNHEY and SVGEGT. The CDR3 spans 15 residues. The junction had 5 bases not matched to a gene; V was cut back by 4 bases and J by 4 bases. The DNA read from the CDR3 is TGTGCCAGCAGTTTTCGGGACAGGGGGGTCTATGGC. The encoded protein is CASSFRDRGVYG. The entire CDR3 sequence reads CASSFRDRGVYGYTF.

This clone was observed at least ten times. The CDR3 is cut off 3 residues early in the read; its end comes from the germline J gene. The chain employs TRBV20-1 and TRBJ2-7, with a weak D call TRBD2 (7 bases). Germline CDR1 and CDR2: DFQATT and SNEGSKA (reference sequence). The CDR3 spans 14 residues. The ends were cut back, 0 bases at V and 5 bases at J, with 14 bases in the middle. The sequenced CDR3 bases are TGCAGTGCTAGAGAAGGGGGAGGGCTCAACGAG. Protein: CSAREGGGLNE. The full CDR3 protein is CSAREGGGLNEQYF.

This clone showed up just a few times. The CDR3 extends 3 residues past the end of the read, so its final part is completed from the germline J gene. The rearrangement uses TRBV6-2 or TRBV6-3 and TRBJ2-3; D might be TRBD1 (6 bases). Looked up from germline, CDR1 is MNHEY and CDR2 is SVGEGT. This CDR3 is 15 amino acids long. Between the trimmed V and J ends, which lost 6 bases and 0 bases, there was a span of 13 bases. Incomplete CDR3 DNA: TGTGCCAGCAGACTACAGGGTTATAGCACAGATACG. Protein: CASRLQGYSTDT. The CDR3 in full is CASRLQGYSTDTQYF.

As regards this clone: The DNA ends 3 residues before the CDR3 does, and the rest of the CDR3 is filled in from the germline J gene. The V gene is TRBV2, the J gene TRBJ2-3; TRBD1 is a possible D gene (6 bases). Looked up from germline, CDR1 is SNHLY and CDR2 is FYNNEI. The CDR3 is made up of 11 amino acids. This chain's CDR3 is CASSLQGPQYF. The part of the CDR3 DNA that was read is TGTGCCAGCAGTCTACAGGGACCG.

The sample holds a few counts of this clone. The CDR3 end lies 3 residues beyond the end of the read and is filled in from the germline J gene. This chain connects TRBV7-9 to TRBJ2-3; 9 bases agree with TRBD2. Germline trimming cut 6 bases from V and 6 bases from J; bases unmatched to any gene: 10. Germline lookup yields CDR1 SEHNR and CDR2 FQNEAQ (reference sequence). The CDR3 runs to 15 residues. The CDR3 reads CASSQTRGLADTQYF. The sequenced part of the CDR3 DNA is TGTGCCAGCAGTCAGACACGCGGACTAGCGGATACG.

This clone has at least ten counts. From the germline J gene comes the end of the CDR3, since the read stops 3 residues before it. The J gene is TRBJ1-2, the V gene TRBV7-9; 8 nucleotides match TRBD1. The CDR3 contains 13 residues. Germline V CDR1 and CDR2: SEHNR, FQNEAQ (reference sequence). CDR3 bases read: TGTGCCAGCAGCCTGGGACAGGAAGGGGGC. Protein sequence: CASSLGQEGG. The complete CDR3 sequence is CASSLGQEGGYTF.

The sequenced part of the CDR3 DNA is TGTGCCAGCAGCCGGGGGGAAACTGAA. It encodes CASSRGETE. The full CDR3 reads CASSRGETEAFF. The chain is built from TRBV5-6 and TRBJ1-1; possible D gene TRBD1, 5 bases. The CDR3 end is not reached by the read, which stops 3 residues before it; the germline J gene fills it in. From germline, CDR1 is SGHDT and CDR2 YYEEEE. Between the trimmed V and J ends, which lost 4 bases and 5 bases, there was a span of 9 bases. This CDR3 region has 12 residues. Drawing the rest from reference TRBV5-6 and TRBJ1-1, the complete variable domain is DAGVTQSPTHLIKTRGQQVTLRCSPKSGHDTVSWYQQALGQGPQFIFQYYEEEERQRGNFPDRFSGHQFPNYSSELNVNALLLGDSALYLCASSRGETEAFFGQGTRLTVV.

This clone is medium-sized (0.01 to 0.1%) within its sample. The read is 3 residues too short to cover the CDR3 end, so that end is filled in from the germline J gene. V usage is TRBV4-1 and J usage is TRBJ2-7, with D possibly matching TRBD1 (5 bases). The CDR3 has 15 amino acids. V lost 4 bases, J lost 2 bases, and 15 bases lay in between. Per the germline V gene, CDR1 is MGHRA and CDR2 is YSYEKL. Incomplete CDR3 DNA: TGCGCCAGCAGCCCAACAGGCGCACTTCCCTACGAG. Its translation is CASSPTGALPYE. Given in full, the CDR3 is CASSPTGALPYEQYF.

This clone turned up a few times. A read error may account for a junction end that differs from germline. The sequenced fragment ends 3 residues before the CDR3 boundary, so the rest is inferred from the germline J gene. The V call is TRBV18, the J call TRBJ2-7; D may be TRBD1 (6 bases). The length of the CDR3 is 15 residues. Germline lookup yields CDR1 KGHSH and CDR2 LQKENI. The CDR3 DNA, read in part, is TGTGCCAGCTCACAGGGGGTGTTAGCTTCCTTCGAG. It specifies CASSQGVLASFE. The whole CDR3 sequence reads CASSQGVLASFEQYF.

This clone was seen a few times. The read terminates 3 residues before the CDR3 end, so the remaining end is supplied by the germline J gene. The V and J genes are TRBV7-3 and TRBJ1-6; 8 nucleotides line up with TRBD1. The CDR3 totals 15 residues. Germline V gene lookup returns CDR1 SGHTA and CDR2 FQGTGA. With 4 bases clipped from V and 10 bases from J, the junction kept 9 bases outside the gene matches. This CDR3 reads CASSSNDRGRSPLHF. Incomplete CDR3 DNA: TGTGCCAGCAGCTCGAACGACAGGGGAAGATCACCC.

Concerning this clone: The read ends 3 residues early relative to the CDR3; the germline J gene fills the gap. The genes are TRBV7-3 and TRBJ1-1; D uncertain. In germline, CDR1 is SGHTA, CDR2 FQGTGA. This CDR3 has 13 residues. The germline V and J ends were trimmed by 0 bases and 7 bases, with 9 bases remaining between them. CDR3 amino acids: CASSLTGTNEAFF. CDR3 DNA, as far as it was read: TGTGCCAGCAGCTTAACAGGTACAAATGAA.

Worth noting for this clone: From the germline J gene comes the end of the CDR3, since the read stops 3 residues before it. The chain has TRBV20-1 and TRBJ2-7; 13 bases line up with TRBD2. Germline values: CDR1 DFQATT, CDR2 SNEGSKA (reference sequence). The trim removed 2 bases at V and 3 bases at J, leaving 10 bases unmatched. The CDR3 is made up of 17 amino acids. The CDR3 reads CSARKNTGTSGIYEQYF. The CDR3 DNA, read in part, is TGCAGTGCTAGAAAAAATACCGGGACTAGCGGGATCTACGAG.

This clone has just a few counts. CDR3 region: CASSIDILTEQSYEQYF. The CDR3 bases that were read are TGTGCCAGTAGTATAGATATCCTGACAGAGCAATCTTACGAG. V gene TRBV19 combines with J gene TRBJ2-7, with a possible D match to TRBD1 (5 bases). The DNA ends 3 residues before the CDR3 does, and the rest of the CDR3 is filled in from the germline J gene. Trimming left V 0 bases short and J 4 bases short, with 19 bases between. This CDR3 comprises 17 residues. Germline V gene lookup returns CDR1 LNHDA and CDR2 SQIVND (reference sequence).

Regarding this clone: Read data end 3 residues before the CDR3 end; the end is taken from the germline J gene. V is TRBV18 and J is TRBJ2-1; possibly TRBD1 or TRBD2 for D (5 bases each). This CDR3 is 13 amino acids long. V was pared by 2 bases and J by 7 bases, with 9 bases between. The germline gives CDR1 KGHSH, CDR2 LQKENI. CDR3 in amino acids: CASSPFEGNEQFF. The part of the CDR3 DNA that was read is TGTGCCAGCTCACCATTTGAGGGGAATGAG.

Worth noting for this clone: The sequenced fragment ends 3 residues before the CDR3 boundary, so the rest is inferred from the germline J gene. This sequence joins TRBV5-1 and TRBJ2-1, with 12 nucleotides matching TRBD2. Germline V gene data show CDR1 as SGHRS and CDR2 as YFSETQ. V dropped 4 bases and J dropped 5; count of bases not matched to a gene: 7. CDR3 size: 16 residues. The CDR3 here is CASSKTSGSGNNEQFF. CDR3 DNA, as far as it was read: TGCGCCAGCAGCAAGACTAGCGGGAGTGGCAACAATGAG.

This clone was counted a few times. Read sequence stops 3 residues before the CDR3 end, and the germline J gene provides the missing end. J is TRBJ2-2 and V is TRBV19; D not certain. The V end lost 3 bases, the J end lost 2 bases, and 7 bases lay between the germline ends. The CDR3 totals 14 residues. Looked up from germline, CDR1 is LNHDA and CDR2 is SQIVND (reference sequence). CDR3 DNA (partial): TGTGCCAGTAGTATTAGACTTAACACCGGGGAG. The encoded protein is CASSIRLNTGE. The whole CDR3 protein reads CASSIRLNTGELFF.

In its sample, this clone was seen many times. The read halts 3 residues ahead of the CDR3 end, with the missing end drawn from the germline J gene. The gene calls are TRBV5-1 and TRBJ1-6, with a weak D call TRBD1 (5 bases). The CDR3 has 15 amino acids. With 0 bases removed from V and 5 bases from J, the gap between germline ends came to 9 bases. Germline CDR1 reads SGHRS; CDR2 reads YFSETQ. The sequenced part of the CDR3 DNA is TGCGCCAGCAGCTTGGGTGCGGGGCATAATTCACCC. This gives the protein CASSLGAGHNSP. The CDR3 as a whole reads CASSLGAGHNSPLHF.

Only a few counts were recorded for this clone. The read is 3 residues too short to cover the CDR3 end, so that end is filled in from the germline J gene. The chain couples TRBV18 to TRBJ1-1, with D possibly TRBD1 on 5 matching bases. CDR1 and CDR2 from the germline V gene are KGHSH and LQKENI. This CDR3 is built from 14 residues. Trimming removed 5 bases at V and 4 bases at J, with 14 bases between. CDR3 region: CASSFLQGGTEAFF. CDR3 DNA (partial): TGTGCCAGCTCATTTCTGCAGGGCGGCACTGAA.

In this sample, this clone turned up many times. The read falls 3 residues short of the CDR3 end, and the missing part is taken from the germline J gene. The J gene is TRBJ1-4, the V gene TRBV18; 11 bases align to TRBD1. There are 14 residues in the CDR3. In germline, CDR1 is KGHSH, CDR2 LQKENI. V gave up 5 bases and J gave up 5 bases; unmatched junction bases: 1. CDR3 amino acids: CASSRDRGNEKLFF. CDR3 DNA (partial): TGTGCCAGCTCAAGGGACAGGGGGAATGAAAAA.

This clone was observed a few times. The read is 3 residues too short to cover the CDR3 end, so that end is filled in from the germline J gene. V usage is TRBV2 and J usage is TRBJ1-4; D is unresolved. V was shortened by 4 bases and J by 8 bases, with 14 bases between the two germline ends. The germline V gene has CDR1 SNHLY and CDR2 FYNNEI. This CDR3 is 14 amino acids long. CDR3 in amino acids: CASSGQGKREKLFF. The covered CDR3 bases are TGTGCCAGCAGTGGACAAGGAAAAAGAGAAAAA.

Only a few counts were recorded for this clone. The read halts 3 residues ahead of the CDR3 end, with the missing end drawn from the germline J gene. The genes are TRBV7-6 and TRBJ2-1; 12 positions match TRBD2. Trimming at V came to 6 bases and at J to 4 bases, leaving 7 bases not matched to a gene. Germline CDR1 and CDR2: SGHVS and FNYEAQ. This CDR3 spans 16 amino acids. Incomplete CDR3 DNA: TGTGCCAGCAGTCTAGCGGGGGGGTCGCTATACAATGAG. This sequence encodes CASSLAGGSLYNE. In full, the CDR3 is CASSLAGGSLYNEQFF.

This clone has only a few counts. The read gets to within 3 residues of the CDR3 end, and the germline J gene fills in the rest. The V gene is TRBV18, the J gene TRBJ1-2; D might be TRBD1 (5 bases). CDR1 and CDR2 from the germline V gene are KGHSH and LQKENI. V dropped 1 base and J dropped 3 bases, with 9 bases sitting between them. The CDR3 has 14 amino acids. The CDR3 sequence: CASSPLGGDYGYTF. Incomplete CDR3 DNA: TGTGCCAGCTCACCACTCGGAGGGGACTATGGC. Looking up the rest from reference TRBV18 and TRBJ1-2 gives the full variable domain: NAGVMQNPRHLVRRRGQEARLRCSPMKGHSHVYWYRQLPEEGLKFMVYLQKENIIDESGMPKERFSAEFPKEGPSILRIQQVVRGDSAAYFCASSPLGGDYGYTFGSGTRLTVV.

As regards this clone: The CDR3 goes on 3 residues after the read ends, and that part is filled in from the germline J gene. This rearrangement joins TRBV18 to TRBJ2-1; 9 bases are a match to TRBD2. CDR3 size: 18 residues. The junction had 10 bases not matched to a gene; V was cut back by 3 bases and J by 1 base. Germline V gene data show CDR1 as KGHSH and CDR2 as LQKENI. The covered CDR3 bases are TGTGCCAGCTCACCGTCGGGACTAGCACCTCCTTCCTACAATGAG. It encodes CASSPSGLAPPSYNE. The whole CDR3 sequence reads CASSPSGLAPPSYNEQFF. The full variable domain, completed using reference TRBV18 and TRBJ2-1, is NAGVMQNPRHLVRRRGQEARLRCSPMKGHSHVYWYRQLPEEGLKFMVYLQKENIIDESGMPKERFSAEFPKEGPSILRIQQVVRGDSAAYFCASSPSGLAPPSYNEQFFGPGTRLTVL.

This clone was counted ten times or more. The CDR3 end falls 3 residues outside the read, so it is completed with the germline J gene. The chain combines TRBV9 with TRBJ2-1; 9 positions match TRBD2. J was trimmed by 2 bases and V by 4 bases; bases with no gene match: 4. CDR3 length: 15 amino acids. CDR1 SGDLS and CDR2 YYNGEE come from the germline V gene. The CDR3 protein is CASSSAGGTYNEQFF. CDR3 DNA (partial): TGTGCCAGCAGCTCAGCGGGAGGAACCTACAATGAG.

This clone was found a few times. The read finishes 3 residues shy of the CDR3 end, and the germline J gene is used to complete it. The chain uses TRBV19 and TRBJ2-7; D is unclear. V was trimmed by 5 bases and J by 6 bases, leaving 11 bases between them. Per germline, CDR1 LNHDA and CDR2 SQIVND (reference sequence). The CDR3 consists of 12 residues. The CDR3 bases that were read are TGTGCCAGTAGTGCCCACAGTTCCGAG. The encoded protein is CASSAHSSE. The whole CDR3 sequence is CASSAHSSEQYF.

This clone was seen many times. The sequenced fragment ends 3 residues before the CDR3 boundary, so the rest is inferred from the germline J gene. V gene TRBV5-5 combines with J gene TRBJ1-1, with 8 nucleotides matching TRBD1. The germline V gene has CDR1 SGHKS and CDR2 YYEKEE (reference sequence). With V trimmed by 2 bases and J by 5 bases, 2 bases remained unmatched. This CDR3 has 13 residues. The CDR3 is CASSLDRGTEAFF. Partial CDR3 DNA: TGTGCCAGCAGCTTAGACAGGGGAACTGAA. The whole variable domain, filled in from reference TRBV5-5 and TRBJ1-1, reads DAGVTQSPTHLIKTRGQQVTLRCSPISGHKSVSWYQQVLGQGPQFIFQYYEKEERGRGNFPDRFSARQFPNYSSELNVNALLLGDSALYLCASSLDRGTEAFFGQGTRLTVV.

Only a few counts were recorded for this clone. CDR3 region: CAGGQGSYEQYF. The DNA read from the CDR3 is TGCGCCGGCGGACAGGGTTCCTACGAG. The rearrangement joins TRBV10-1 to TRBJ2-7; TRBD1 matches at 8 bases. The CDR3 extends 3 residues past the end of the read, so its final part is completed from the germline J gene. Germline lookup yields CDR1 WNHNN and CDR2 SYGVQD (reference sequence). V gave up 11 bases and J gave up 1 base; unmatched junction bases: 4. The CDR3 is made up of 12 amino acids.

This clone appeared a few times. CDR3 in amino acids: CASSHWTGYGYTF. Incomplete CDR3 DNA: TGTGCCAGCAGCCATTGGACAGGCTATGGC. The gene calls are TRBV7-6 and TRBJ1-2, with 7 bases matching TRBD1. The sequence runs out 3 residues before the end of the CDR3; the remainder is reconstructed from the germline J gene. Trimming took 5 bases from V and 4 from J; bases not matched to a gene: 4. The CDR3 extends over 13 amino acids. CDR1 SGHVS and CDR2 FNYEAQ come from the germline V gene. The full variable domain, its missing parts supplied by reference TRBV7-6 and TRBJ1-2, is GAGVSQSPRYKVTKRGQDVALRCDPISGHVSLYWYRQALGQGPEFLTYFNYEAQQDKSGLPNDRFSAERPEGSISTLTIQRTEQRDSAMYRCASSHWTGYGYTFGSGTRLTVV.